These 14 T cell receptor beta chains were all obtained from the same sample, sequenced in a study of blood T cells in healthy people across ages. Sample-barcoded 5' priming and a J-beta primer mix drove a second PCR of about 7 to 11 cycles. TCRdb re-called the 5' RACE reads through MiXCR, storing one row per CDR3 protein. The repertoire holds 1.5 million to 2 million distinct CDR3 sequences, with approximately 32% as singletons. Sequenced sample: blood. These receptors all stem from a woman aged 25 to 45 in good health.

This clonotype has just a few counts. J is TRBJ2-7 and V is TRBV15; 9 bases are shared with TRBD2. The CDR3 runs 18 residues. The V segment lost 0 bases and the J segment 0 bases; nucleotides outside the gene matches: 9. Germline CDR1 reads LNHNV; CDR2 reads YYDKDF (reference sequence). CDR3 sequence: CATSRDRLAGLSSYEQYF. CDR3 bases: TGTGCCACCAGCAGAGATAGGCTAGCGGGGTTAAGCTCCTACGAGCAGTACTTC.

This clonotype was counted a few times. The rearrangement joins TRBV6-6 to TRBJ1-2, with TRBD1 identical over 7 bases. V lost 7 bases and J lost 4; bases outside the gene matches: 9. Germline CDR1 is MNHNY and CDR2 is SVGAGI (reference sequence). The CDR3 runs 14 residues. The CDR3 sequence: CASTPRDSFYGYTF. The CDR3 region has the DNA TGTGCCAGCACGCCGCGGGACAGTTTCTATGGCTACACCTTC.

This clonotype was detected once. A read error is possible here, since a much larger clone lies one base away. The chain has TRBV20-1 and TRBJ2-1; TRBD2 matches 8 bases. CDR1 is DFQATT, CDR2 SNEGSKA, per germline (reference sequence). The CDR3 sequence is 14 residues long. This CDR3 reads CSTRGASGYNEQFF. The CDR3 DNA follows: TGCAGTACTAGAGGGGCTAGCGGGTACAATGAGCAGTTCTTC.

The chain couples TRBV12-3 or TRBV12-4 to TRBJ2-3; weak D call: TRBD1 (5 bases). This CDR3 has 15 amino acids. V lost 0 bases and J 4 bases, leaving 11 bases between the germline ends. The CDR3 nucleotides are TGTGCCAGCAGTTTAGCGCTAGGGGCGGCAGATACGCAGTATTTT. It yields the protein CASSLALGAADTQYF.

This clonotype turned up a few times. This chain links TRBV24-1 with TRBJ2-1, with 14 bases that match TRBD2. Germline V gene sequence: CDR1 KGHDR, CDR2 SFDVKD. V was clipped by 3 bases and J by 9 bases; unmatched bases: 9. The CDR3 extends over 17 amino acids. This chain's CDR3 is CATSDPGTSGRFGEQFF. CDR3 sequence (DNA): TGTGCCACCAGTGATCCCGGGACTAGCGGGAGATTCGGTGAGCAGTTCTTC.

This clonotype was detected only a few times. The chain uses TRBV20-1 and TRBJ1-6; D is possibly TRBD1 (6 bases). The CDR3 runs to 15 residues. V gave up 1 base and J gave up 4 bases, with 11 bases separating them. Per the germline V gene, CDR1 is DFQATT and CDR2 is SNEGSKA (reference sequence). The CDR3 coding sequence is TGCAGTGCTAGAGGATTACAGGGATATAATTCACCCCTCCACTTT. It specifies CSARGLQGYNSPLHF.

This clonotype was counted between two and nine times. The chain joins TRBV21-1 to TRBJ2-1; the listed D gene, TRBD2, was not tested against the DNA. TRBV21-1 is deemed a pseudogene. This CDR3 has 17 residues. The CDR3 is CASSEGEPGLVYNEQFF. CDR3 sequence (DNA): TGTGCCAGCAGCGAAGGTGAACCGGGACTAGTTTACAATGAGCAGTTCTTC.

The rearrangement links TRBV20-1 to TRBJ2-7; D remains ambiguous. Germline V gene lookup returns CDR1 DFQATT and CDR2 SNEGSKA (reference sequence). This CDR3 has 12 amino acids. The V and J ends lost 0 bases and 6 bases respectively, with 9 bases between them. CDR3 nucleotide sequence: TGCAGTGCTAGAGATCCTCTTTCCGAGCAGTACTTC. Translating gives CSARDPLSEQYF.

CDR3 sequence: CASSDSLRSPLHF. The CDR3 nucleotides are TGTGCCAGCAGTGATTCCCTGAGGTCACCCCTCCACTTT. The gene calls are TRBV2 and TRBJ1-6; D not resolved. CDR3 length equals 13 residues. V was cut by 3 bases and J by 10 bases, with 10 bases left in between. Germline V gene lookup returns CDR1 SNHLY and CDR2 FYNNEI.

The J gene is TRBJ2-1, the V gene TRBV7-2; 11 bases are a match to TRBD2. There are 16 residues in the CDR3. V gave up 1 base and J gave up 6 bases; unmatched junction bases: 5. Germline V gene lookup returns CDR1 SGHTA and CDR2 FQGNSA. This CDR3 reads CASSLGGTSGINEQFF. The CDR3 coding sequence is TGTGCCAGCAGCTTAGGGGGGACTAGCGGAATCAATGAGCAGTTCTTC. The complete variable domain, with remaining parts taken from reference TRBV7-2 and TRBJ2-1, reads GAGVSQSPSNKVTEKGKDVELRCDPISGHTALYWYRQSLGQGLEFLIYFQGNSAPDKSGLPSDRFSAERTGGSVSTLTIQRTQQEDSAVYLCASSLGGTSGINEQFFGPGTRLTVL.

The V call is TRBV7-9, the J call TRBJ2-1; unclear D gene. The V and J ends lost 4 bases and 10 bases respectively, with 17 bases between them. The CDR3 has 14 residues. Germline V gene sequence: CDR1 SEHNR, CDR2 FQNEAQ (reference sequence). CDR3 sequence: CASSSSSGSWEQFF. Written as DNA, the CDR3 is TGTGCCAGCAGCTCAAGTTCCGGATCATGGGAGCAGTTCTTC.

The rearrangement joins TRBV9 to TRBJ2-3, with TRBD1 matching 7 bases. Germline CDR1 is SGDLS and CDR2 is YYNGEE. V lost 7 bases, J lost 4 bases, and 12 bases stayed unmatched. There are 15 residues in the CDR3. CDR3 residues: CASEGTVGEADTQYF. DNA for the CDR3: TGTGCCAGCGAAGGGACAGTCGGAGAGGCAGATACGCAGTATTTT.

CDR3 sequence (DNA): TGTGCCAGCAGCCCGCCCTCACTAGCAATGGGCACAGATACGCAGTATTTT. Its protein is CASSPPSLAMGTDTQYF. The chain combines TRBV7-3 with TRBJ2-3; tentatively, D is TRBD2 (6 bases). Germline V lookup: CDR1 SGHTA, CDR2 FQGTGA. CDR3 length equals 17 residues. Trimming took 5 bases from V and 1 from J, leaving 19 bases between them.

V is TRBV6-1 and J is TRBJ2-4; the D gene is possibly TRBD2 (7 bases). The CDR3 runs 16 residues. V shed 4 bases and J shed 5 bases, with 18 bases lying between them. Germline loops: CDR1 MNHNS, CDR2 SASEGT. In DNA form, the CDR3 reads TGTGCCAGCAGTGGTCGGAGCCCGGGGGGCGAAAACATTCAGTACTTC. Protein product: CASSGRSPGGENIQYF.